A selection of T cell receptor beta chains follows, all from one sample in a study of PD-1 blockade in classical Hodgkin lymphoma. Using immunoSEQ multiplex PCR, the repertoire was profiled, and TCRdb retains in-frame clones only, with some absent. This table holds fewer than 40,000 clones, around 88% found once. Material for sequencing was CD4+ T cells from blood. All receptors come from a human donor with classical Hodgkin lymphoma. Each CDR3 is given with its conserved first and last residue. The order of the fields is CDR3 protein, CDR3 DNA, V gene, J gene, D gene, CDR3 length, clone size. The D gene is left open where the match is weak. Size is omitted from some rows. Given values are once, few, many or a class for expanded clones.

CATSEQGLLIGELFF	TGTGCCACCAGCGAGCAGGGACTACTCATCGGGGAGCTGTTTTTT	TRBV15	TRBJ2-2	TRBD2	15	.
CASSYSREAYNEQFF	TGTGCCAGCAGTTACTCGAGGGAGGCCTACAATGAGCAGTTCTTC	TRBV6-5	TRBJ2-1	.	15	once
CASSQYSGSYQETQYF	TGCGCCAGCAGCCAGTATAGCGGATCGTACCAAGAGACCCAGTACTTC	TRBV4-3	TRBJ2-5	.	16	once
CASSPGSAEPQHF	TGTGCCAGCTCACCAGGCTCGGCGGAGCCCCAGCATTTT	TRBV18	TRBJ1-5	.	13	.
CASRSGGAGAETQYF	TGTGCCAGCAGAAGCGGGGGGGCCGGGGCGGAGACCCAGTACTTC	TRBV27	TRBJ2-5	TRBD2	15	.
CASSRRGSGDTQYF	TGTGCCAGCAGCCGGCGGGGGAGTGGAGATACGCAGTATTTT	TRBV5-6	TRBJ2-3	TRBD2	14	.
CASQGLREQFF	TGTGCCAGCCAGGGTTTGCGGGAGCAGTTCTTC	TRBV6-6	TRBJ2-1	.	11	.
CASSRDRNNQPQHF	TGTGCCAGCAGTCGGGACAGAAACAATCAGCCCCAGCATTTT	TRBV5-4	TRBJ1-5	TRBD1	14	.
CASSRHFGSGVIQANYGYTF	TGTGCCAGCAGTCGCCATTTTGGTTCAGGGGTGATCCAAGCTAACTATGGCTACACCTTC	TRBV2	TRBJ1-2	.	20	.
CASSARPGTLTDTQYF	TGTGCCAGCAGCGCAAGGCCCGGGACCCTAACAGATACGCAGTATTTT	TRBV7-3	TRBJ2-3	.	16	.
CASSQPASDNQPQHF	TGCGCCAGCAGTCAACCCGCCAGCGACAATCAGCCCCAGCATTTT	TRBV23-1	TRBJ1-5	.	15	.
CASSQEQGRAGELFF	TGCGCCAGCAGCCAAGAGCAGGGTAGGGCCGGGGAGCTGTTTTTT	TRBV4-3	TRBJ2-2	.	15	.
CASSPGTGNSPLHF	TGTGCCAGCTCACCCGGGACAGGGAATTCACCCCTCCACTTT	TRBV18	TRBJ1-6	TRBD1	14	.
CASSRTGGNNQPQHF	TGTGCCAGCAGTAGAACAGGGGGCAACAATCAGCCCCAGCATTTT	TRBV28	TRBJ1-5	TRBD1	15	once
CASSQETATIPNQPQHF	TGCGCCAGCAGCCAAGAAACAGCCACCATCCCTAATCAGCCCCAGCATTTT	TRBV4-3	TRBJ1-5	.	17	.
CASRHKGTSYEQYF	TGTGCCAGCAGACACAAAGGGACAAGCTACGAGCAGTACTTC	TRBV5-8	TRBJ2-7	.	14	.
CAWSQETQYF	TGTGCCTGGAGTCAAGAGACCCAGTACTTC	TRBV30	TRBJ2-5	.	10	.
CASSAGGTGQETQYF	TGCGCCAGCAGTGCGGGGGGAACGGGCCAAGAGACCCAGTACTTC	TRBV10-1	TRBJ2-5	TRBD2	15	.
CASREPGLPAGELFF	TGTGCCAGCAGGGAGCCGGGCCTACCGGCCGGGGAGCTGTTTTTT	TRBV6-6	TRBJ2-2	.	15	.
CSADGQGNTIYF	TGCAGCGCCGATGGACAGGGAAACACCATATATTTT	TRBV29-1	TRBJ1-3	.	12	.
CASSTSSGTHNEQFF	TGTGCCAGCAGCACCTCTTCCGGGACCCACAATGAGCAGTTCTTC	TRBV9	TRBJ2-1	.	15	few
CASSRRGQGVTEAFF	TGTGCCAGCAGCCGGCGCGGACAGGGGGTCACTGAAGCTTTCTTT	TRBV7-2	TRBJ1-1	TRBD1	15	.
CASSVAPDSRSYEQYF	TGTGCCAGCAGCGTAGCCCCGGACTCTCGGTCCTACGAGCAGTACTTC	TRBV9	TRBJ2-7	.	16	.